The sequence of this TCR beta chain was determined in a study of Graves' ophthalmopathy and Graves' hyperthyroidism. RNA transcripts provided the template for amplifying TCR beta CDR3 regions. An initial RT-PCR round employing HTBI primers preceded a second-round multiplex PCR. TCRdb reprocessed the multiplex PCR reads via MiXCR and lists one record per CDR3 protein. The repertoire has about 740,000 distinct CDR3 sequences, about 44% of them found once; the top ten carry 44%. V was shortened by 5 bases and J by 10 bases, with 18 bases between the two germline ends. This CDR3 is 14 amino acids long. Germline lookup yields CDR1 SGHAT and CDR2 FQNNGV.

This TCR came from an adult man with Graves' ophthalmopathy. The V gene is TRBV11-2, the J gene TRBJ2-1; the D is unclear. What was sequenced was peripheral blood. CDR3 in amino acids: CASSPEVATREQFF. In DNA, the CDR3 is TGTGCCAGCAGCCCAGAGGTGGCGACTCGGGAGCAGTTCTTC.